A selection of T cell receptor beta chains follows, all from one sample in a study of cytomegalovirus exposure and HLA in healthy donors. Libraries were prepared by immunoSEQ multiplex PCR; TCRdb keeps only in-frame clonotypes and omits some of them. Among more than 250,000 clones, 80% to 90% were seen once, and the ten largest hold under 0.85%. Sequenced material: PBMCs. These receptors all stem from a woman aged 18 to 35 in good health and CMV-seronegative. Both conserved end residues are part of each CDR3. Fields, in order: D gene, CDR3 length, clone size, V gene, J gene, CDR3 DNA, CDR3 protein. The D gene is left open where the match is weak. Rows may omit the clone size; those that give it use once, few, many or a size class.

D gene: -; CDR3 length: 15; clone size: -; V gene: TRBV7-2; J gene: TRBJ1-2; CDR3 DNA: TGTGCCAGCAGCTTAGCGGTGTTGGGACAAGATGGCTACACCTTC; CDR3 protein: CASSLAVLGQDGYTF
D gene: -; CDR3 length: 14; clone size: -; V gene: TRBV14; J gene: TRBJ1-4; CDR3 DNA: TGTGCCAGCAGCCAAGATCGTAGTGGTGAAAAACTGTTTTTT; CDR3 protein: CASSQDRSGEKLFF
D gene: -; CDR3 length: 14; clone size: -; V gene: TRBV30; J gene: TRBJ2-3; CDR3 DNA: TGTGCCTGGAGTTCAGCACCCGGAGGAGATACGCAGTATTTT; CDR3 protein: CAWSSAPGGDTQYF
D gene: -; CDR3 length: 12; clone size: -; V gene: TRBV6-5; J gene: TRBJ2-7; CDR3 DNA: TGTGCCAGCAGTTACTCGGCCCTGGGAGGGTACTTC; CDR3 protein: CASSYSALGGYF
D gene: TRBD2; CDR3 length: 12; clone size: once; V gene: TRBV29-1; J gene: TRBJ2-1; CDR3 DNA: TGCAGCGTTGGCGGGAGTAGTTATGAGCAGTTCTTC; CDR3 protein: CSVGGSSYEQFF
D gene: TRBD1; CDR3 length: 13; clone size: -; V gene: TRBV28; J gene: TRBJ2-5; CDR3 DNA: TGTGCCAGCACCCGGGACAGGCGAGAGACCCAGTACTTC; CDR3 protein: CASTRDRRETQYF
D gene: -; CDR3 length: 12; clone size: -; V gene: TRBV7-2; J gene: TRBJ1-2; CDR3 DNA: TGTGCCAGCACCAGACAGAACTATGGCTACACCTTC; CDR3 protein: CASTRQNYGYTF
D gene: TRBD2; CDR3 length: 16; clone size: -; V gene: TRBV10-3; J gene: TRBJ2-5; CDR3 DNA: TGTGCCATCAGTGAGTCCCTAGCGGGAGTCCCAGAGACCCAGTACTTC; CDR3 protein: CAISESLAGVPETQYF
D gene: TRBD1; CDR3 length: 15; clone size: -; V gene: TRBV9; J gene: TRBJ2-7; CDR3 DNA: TGTGCCAGCAGCGTACTGGGACAGGGAACCTACGAGCAGTACTTC; CDR3 protein: CASSVLGQGTYEQYF
D gene: TRBD2; CDR3 length: 14; clone size: -; V gene: TRBV2; J gene: TRBJ2-1; CDR3 DNA: TGTGCCAGCAGCCTAGCGGGATCCGGCGGGGAGCAGTTCTTC; CDR3 protein: CASSLAGSGGEQFF
D gene: TRBD2; CDR3 length: 14; clone size: -; V gene: TRBV5-6; J gene: TRBJ2-7; CDR3 DNA: TGTGCCAGCAGCTTGGGACTAGCGGAATACGAGCAGTACTTC; CDR3 protein: CASSLGLAEYEQYF
D gene: TRBD2; CDR3 length: 16; clone size: once; V gene: TRBV6-5; J gene: TRBJ2-1; CDR3 DNA: TGTGCCAGCAGTTACTCGACCGGCGGGAGGGCATTTGAGCAGTTCTTC; CDR3 protein: CASSYSTGGRAFEQFF
D gene: -; CDR3 length: 14; clone size: -; V gene: TRBV29-1; J gene: TRBJ2-3; CDR3 DNA: TGCAGCGGCGAGACAGGTTTTAAATCGGATACGCAGTATTTT; CDR3 protein: CSGETGFKSDTQYF
D gene: -; CDR3 length: 14; clone size: -; V gene: TRBV12-5; J gene: TRBJ1-2; CDR3 DNA: TGTGCTAGTGGTCCATCACCGACATCCCGGGGCTACACCTTC; CDR3 protein: CASGPSPTSRGYTF
D gene: -; CDR3 length: 13; clone size: -; V gene: TRBV27; J gene: TRBJ1-2; CDR3 DNA: TGTGCCAGCAGTTTATCGGCGGGACCGGGCTACACCTTC; CDR3 protein: CASSLSAGPGYTF
D gene: TRBD2; CDR3 length: 14; clone size: -; V gene: TRBV7-7; J gene: TRBJ2-5; CDR3 DNA: TGTGCCAGCAGCTTAGAAGCGGGGCAAGAGACCCAGTACTTC; CDR3 protein: CASSLEAGQETQYF
D gene: -; CDR3 length: 14; clone size: -; V gene: TRBV18; J gene: TRBJ2-7; CDR3 DNA: TGTGCCAGCTCACCACCCGGGAGCGCCCACGAGCAGTACTTC; CDR3 protein: CASSPPGSAHEQYF
D gene: TRBD1; CDR3 length: 14; clone size: -; V gene: TRBV11-3; J gene: TRBJ2-3; CDR3 DNA: TGTGCCAGCAGCCCGGGACAGGGTTTGGATACGCAGTATTTT; CDR3 protein: CASSPGQGLDTQYF
D gene: -; CDR3 length: 14; clone size: -; V gene: TRBV4-3; J gene: TRBJ2-3; CDR3 DNA: TGCGCCAGCAGCCAAGAGCTAGACACAGATACGCAGTATTTT; CDR3 protein: CASSQELDTDTQYF
D gene: -; CDR3 length: 15; clone size: -; V gene: TRBV7-2; J gene: TRBJ1-1; CDR3 DNA: TGTGCCAGCAGCCCAGGCGCGGGAATGAACACTGAAGCTTTCTTT; CDR3 protein: CASSPGAGMNTEAFF
D gene: TRBD1; CDR3 length: 13; clone size: few; V gene: TRBV7-2; J gene: TRBJ1-2; CDR3 DNA: TGTGCCAGCAGCTTAGTGGGGGACAGGGTGAAAACCTTC; CDR3 protein: CASSLVGDRVKTF
D gene: TRBD2; CDR3 length: 16; clone size: -; V gene: TRBV18; J gene: TRBJ2-3; CDR3 DNA: TGTGCCAGCTCACCGGGAGCGGGAGGGCCTACAGATACGCAGTATTTT; CDR3 protein: CASSPGAGGPTDTQYF
D gene: TRBD1; CDR3 length: 16; clone size: -; V gene: TRBV27; J gene: TRBJ1-5; CDR3 DNA: TGTGCCAGCAGTTTATCGGGACAGGGGACTAATCAGCCCCAGCATTTT; CDR3 protein: CASSLSGQGTNQPQHF
D gene: -; CDR3 length: 17; clone size: -; V gene: TRBV5-6; J gene: TRBJ1-5; CDR3 DNA: TGTGCCAGCAGCTTGGAGGGGCAGGGTGGTAGCAATCAGCCCCAGCATTTT; CDR3 protein: CASSLEGQGGSNQPQHF
D gene: TRBD2; CDR3 length: 13; clone size: -; V gene: TRBV7-7; J gene: TRBJ2-1; CDR3 DNA: TGTGCCAGCAGCATAGGCGGGGGGGCTGAGCAGTTCTTC; CDR3 protein: CASSIGGGAEQFF
D gene: TRBD1; CDR3 length: 15; clone size: -; V gene: TRBV11-1; J gene: TRBJ2-7; CDR3 DNA: TGTGCCAGCAGCTTATCTGGGACAGGTCCCTACGAGCAGTACTTC; CDR3 protein: CASSLSGTGPYEQYF
D gene: TRBD1; CDR3 length: 13; clone size: -; V gene: TRBV27; J gene: TRBJ2-1; CDR3 DNA: TGTGCCAGCAGCAGGGACAGGGAGAATGAGCAGTTCTTC; CDR3 protein: CASSRDRENEQFF